The clone carrying this TCR beta chain was observed a handful of times. This entry belongs to a study of blood T cell repertoires in COVID-19. Study information: Acute-phase and convalescent COVID-19 samples originated in the United States, Italy and Spain.

In the original processing: By means of reference gene primer amplification, nucleated cell counts were estimated. Generated by immunoSEQ multiplex PCR, the TCRdb table keeps only in-frame clones and is missing some. That table gives V, J and clone size, and the DNA gave D and trimming. The sample contains roughly 200,000 clones, around 83% of which appear only once. CDR1 is GTSNPN and CDR2 is SVGIG in the germline V gene (reference sequence). Trimming took 4 bases from V and 10 from J, leaving 16 bases between them. The CDR3 is 12 residues long. This chain connects TRBV30 to TRBJ1-1, with a weak D call TRBD1 (6 bases). The TCR comes from a man aged 40-55 years with active or convalescent COVID-19. Input material: peripheral blood. The CDR3 reads CAWIVRGRSAFF. CDR3 nucleotide sequence: TGTGCCTGGATTGTCAGGGGAAGGTCAGCTTTCTTT.